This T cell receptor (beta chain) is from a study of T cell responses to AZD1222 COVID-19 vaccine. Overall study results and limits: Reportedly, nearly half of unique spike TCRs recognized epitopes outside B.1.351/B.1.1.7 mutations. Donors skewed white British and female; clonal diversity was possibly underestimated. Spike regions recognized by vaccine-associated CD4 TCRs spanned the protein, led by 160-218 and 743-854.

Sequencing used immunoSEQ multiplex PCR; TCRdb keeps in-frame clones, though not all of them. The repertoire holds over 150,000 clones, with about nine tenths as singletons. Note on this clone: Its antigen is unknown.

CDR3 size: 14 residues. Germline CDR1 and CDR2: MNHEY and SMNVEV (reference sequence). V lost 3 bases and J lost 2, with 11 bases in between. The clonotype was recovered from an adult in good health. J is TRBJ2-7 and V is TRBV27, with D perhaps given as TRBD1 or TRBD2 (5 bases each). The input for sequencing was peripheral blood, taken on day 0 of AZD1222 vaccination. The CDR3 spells CASSFGAWAYEQYF. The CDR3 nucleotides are TGTGCCAGCAGTTTCGGGGCGTGGGCCTACGAGCAGTACTTC.